This TCR gamma chain was profiled in a study of Vδ1+ human thymocytes. This clone has only a few counts. What it binds is not known. Extracted RNA was reverse transcribed into cDNA. Pooled V-gene forward primers with one constant-region reverse primer generated the CDR3 amplicons by multiplex PCR. TCRdb redid clone calling on the multiplex PCR reads using CATT. The sample consists of tens of thousands of gamma-chain clones, over 20% of them appearing once. Study conclusions and caveats: Thymic delta-chain repertoires held approximately 20% Vdelta2 sequences and few Vdelta3, despite high sort purity. Highly polyclonal TRG and TRD repertoires with Gaussian CDR3 length distributions appeared in thymus. Many TRG clonotypes were shared between donors; TRD repertoires were essentially private.

J gave up 11 bases and V 5 bases, and 12 bases lay outside the gene matches. This CDR3 region has 12 residues. The germline gives CDR1 EGSNGY, CDR2 YDSYNSKV. This TCR derives from a girl under three years old who had congenital heart surgery. This sequence joins TRGV2 and TRGJ1 or TRGJ2. The sequencing sample was made of Vdelta1+ gamma-delta thymocytes from the thymus. Subset given: FACS-sorted CD3+ TCRalphabeta- TCRVdelta1+ TCRVdelta2- thymocytes. The CDR3: CATWANRGQKLF. DNA of the CDR3: TGTGCCACCTGGGCCAACCGGGGACAGAAACTCTTT.